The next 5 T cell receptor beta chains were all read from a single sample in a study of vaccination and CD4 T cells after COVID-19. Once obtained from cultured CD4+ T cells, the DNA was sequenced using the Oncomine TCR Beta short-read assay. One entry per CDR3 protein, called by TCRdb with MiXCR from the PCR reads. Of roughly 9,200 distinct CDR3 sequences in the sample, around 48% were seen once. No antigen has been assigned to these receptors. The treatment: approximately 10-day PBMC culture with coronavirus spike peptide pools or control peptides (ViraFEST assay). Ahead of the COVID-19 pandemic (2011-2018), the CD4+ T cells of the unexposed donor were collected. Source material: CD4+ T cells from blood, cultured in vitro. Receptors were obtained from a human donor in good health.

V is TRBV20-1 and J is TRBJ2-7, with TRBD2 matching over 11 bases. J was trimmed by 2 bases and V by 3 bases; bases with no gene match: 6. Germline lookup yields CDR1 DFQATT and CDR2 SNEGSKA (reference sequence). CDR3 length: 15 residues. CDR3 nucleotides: TGCAGTGCTAGCGCACTAGCGGGAGTAACCTACGAGCAGTACTTC. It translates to CSASALAGVTYEQYF.

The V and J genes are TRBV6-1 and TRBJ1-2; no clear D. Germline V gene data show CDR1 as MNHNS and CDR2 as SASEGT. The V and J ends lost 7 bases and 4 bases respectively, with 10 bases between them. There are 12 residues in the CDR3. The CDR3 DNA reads TGTGCCAGCACCGCCACCACCTATGGCTACACCTTC. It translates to CASTATTYGYTF.

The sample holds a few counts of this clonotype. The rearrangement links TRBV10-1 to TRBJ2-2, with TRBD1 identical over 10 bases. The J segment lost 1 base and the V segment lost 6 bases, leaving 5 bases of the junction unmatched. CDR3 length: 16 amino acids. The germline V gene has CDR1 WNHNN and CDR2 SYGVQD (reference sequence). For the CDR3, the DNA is TGCGCCAGCAGCAGGGGACAGGGGATGAACACCGGGGAGCTGTTTTTT. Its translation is CASSRGQGMNTGELFF.

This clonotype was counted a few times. The CDR3 coding sequence is TGTGCCAGCAGCTTAAGCTCCCCTAGTGAGCAGTACTTC. It translates to CASSLSSPSEQYF. The chain joins TRBV7-9 to TRBJ2-5; D uncertain. The germline V gene has CDR1 SEHNR and CDR2 FQNEAQ (reference sequence). Trimming cost V 2 bases and J 11 bases, with 15 bases left between them. This CDR3 has 13 residues.

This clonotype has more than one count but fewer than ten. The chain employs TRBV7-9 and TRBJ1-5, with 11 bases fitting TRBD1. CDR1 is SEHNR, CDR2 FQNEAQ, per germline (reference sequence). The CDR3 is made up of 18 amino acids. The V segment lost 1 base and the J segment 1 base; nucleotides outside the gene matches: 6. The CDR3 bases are TGTGCCAGCAGCTTAGTCTTCGGACAGGGGGCGAGCAATCAGCCCCAGCATTTT. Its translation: CASSLVFGQGASNQPQHF.